This TCR beta chain is drawn from a study of T cell repertoires in cytomegalovirus infection. This clonotype was observed at least ten times. What it binds is not known. The V and J ends lost 0 bases and 2 bases respectively, with 10 bases between them. Looked up from germline, CDR1 is SGHVS and CDR2 is FNYEAQ. This CDR3 is 15 amino acids long. Points from the study as a whole: People with CMV and the relevant HLA were identified by cumulative public TCR beta family frequency.

TCRdb re-analysed the reads in MiXCR, keeping a single row per CDR3 protein. Seen here are 480,000 or so distinct CDR3 sequences, around 10% observed once, and the top ten hold 10%. The source is a human donor in good health (CMV status not recorded). Some clones in this sample may be carry-over from other donors' samples. The specimen was PBMCs. This rearrangement joins TRBV7-6 to TRBJ2-5; D is undetermined. The CDR3 loop reads CASSLALGRQETQYF. The CDR3 nucleotides are TGTGCCAGCAGCTTAGCGTTGGGCAGGCAAGAGACCCAGTACTTC.